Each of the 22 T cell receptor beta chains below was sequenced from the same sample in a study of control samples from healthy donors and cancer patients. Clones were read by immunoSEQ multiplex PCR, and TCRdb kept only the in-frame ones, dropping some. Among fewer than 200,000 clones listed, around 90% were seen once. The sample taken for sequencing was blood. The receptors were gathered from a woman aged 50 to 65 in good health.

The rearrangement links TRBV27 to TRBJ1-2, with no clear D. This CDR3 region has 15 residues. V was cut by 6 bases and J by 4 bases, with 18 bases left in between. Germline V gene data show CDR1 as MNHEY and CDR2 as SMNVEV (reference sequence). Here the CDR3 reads CASSPSSLVLYGYTF. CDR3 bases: TGTGCCAGCAGCCCAAGTTCGTTGGTGCTCTATGGCTACACCTTC.

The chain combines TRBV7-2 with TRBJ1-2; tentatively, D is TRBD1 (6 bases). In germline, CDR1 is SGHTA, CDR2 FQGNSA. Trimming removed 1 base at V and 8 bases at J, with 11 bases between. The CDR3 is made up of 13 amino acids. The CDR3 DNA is TGTGCCAGCAGCTTAGAAGGGGGTCTAGGCTACACCTTC. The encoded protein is CASSLEGGLGYTF. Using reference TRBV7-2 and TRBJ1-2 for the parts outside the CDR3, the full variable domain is GAGVSQSPSNKVTEKGKDVELRCDPISGHTALYWYRQSLGQGLEFLIYFQGNSAPDKSGLPSDRFSAERTGGSVSTLTIQRTQQEDSAVYLCASSLEGGLGYTFGSGTRLTVV.

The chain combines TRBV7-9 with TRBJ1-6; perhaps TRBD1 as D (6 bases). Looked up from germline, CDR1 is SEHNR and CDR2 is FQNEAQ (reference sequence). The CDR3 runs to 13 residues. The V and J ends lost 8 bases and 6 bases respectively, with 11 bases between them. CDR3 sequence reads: CASQGQSNSPLHF. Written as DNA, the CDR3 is TGTGCCAGCCAAGGACAGTCTAATTCACCCCTCCACTTT.

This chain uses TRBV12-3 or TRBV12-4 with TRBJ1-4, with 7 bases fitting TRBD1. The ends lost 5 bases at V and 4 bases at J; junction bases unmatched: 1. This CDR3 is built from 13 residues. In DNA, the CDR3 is TGTGCCAGCAGTAACAGGGGTAATGAAAAACTGTTTTTT. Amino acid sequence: CASSNRGNEKLFF.

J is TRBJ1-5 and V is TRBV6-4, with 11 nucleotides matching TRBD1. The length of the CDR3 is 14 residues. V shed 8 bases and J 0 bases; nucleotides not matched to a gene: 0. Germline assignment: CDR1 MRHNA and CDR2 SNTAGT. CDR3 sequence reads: CASGTGGSNQPQHF. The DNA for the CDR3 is TGTGCCAGCGGGACAGGGGGTAGCAATCAGCCCCAGCATTTT.

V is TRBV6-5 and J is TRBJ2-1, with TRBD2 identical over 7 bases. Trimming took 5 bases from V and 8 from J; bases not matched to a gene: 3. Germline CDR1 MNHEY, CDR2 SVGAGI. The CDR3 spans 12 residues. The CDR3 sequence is CASSRLAHEQFF. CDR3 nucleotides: TGTGCCAGCAGTAGACTAGCCCATGAGCAGTTCTTC.

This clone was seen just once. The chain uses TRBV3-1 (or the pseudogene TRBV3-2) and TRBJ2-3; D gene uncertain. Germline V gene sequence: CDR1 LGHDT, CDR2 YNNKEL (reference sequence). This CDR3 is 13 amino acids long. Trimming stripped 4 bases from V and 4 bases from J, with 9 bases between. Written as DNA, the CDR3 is TGTGCCAGCAGCCCAGACTCCCCAGATACGCAGTATTTT. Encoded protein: CASSPDSPDTQYF.

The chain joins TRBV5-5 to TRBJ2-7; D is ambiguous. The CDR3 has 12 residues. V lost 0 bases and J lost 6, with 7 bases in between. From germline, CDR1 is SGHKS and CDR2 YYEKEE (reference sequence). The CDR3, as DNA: TGTGCCAGCAGCTTGGGAACGATCGAGCAGTACTTC. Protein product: CASSLGTIEQYF.

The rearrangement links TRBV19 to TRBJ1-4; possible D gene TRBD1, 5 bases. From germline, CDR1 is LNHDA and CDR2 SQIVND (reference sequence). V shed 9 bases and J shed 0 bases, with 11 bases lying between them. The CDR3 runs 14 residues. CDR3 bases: TGTGCCAGCCGGGACGGGGCAACTAATGAAAAACTGTTTTTT. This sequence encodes CASRDGATNEKLFF.

The DNA for the CDR3 is TGTGCCAGCAGCCAAGACCGCGTGACACAAGCTTTCTTT. Translating gives CASSQDRVTQAFF. This rearrangement joins TRBV3-1 (or the pseudogene TRBV3-2) to TRBJ1-1; no definite D call. The CDR3 runs 13 residues. Germline values: CDR1 LGHDT, CDR2 YNNKEL (reference sequence). The germline V and J ends were trimmed by 0 bases and 9 bases, with 11 bases remaining between them.

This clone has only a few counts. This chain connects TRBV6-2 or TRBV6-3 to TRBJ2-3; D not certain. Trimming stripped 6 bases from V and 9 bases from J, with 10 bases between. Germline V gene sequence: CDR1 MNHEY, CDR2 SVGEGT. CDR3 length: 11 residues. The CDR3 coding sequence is TGTGCCAGCAGCGGACGGCGAACGCAGTATTTT. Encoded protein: CASSGRRTQYF.

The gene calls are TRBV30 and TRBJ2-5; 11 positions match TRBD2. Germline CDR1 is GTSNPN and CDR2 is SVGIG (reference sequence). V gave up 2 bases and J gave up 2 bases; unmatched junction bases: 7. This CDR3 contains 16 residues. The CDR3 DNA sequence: TGTGCCTGGAGTCGCGGGACTAGCGGACTACAAGAGACCCAGTACTTC. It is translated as CAWSRGTSGLQETQYF.

The CDR3: CSASSPTGDQETQYF. CDR3 DNA sequence: TGCAGTGCTAGTTCCCCGACAGGGGACCAAGAGACCCAGTACTTC. The chain is built from TRBV20-1 and TRBJ2-5; 8 bases match TRBD1. CDR1 is DFQATT and CDR2 is SNEGSKA in the germline V gene (reference sequence). Trimming cost V 3 bases and J 0 bases; bases outside gene matches: 6. The CDR3 has 15 amino acids.

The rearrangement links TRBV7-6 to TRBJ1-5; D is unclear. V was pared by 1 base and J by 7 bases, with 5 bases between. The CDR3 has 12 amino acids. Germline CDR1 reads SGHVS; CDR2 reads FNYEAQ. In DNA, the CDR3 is TGTGCCAGCAGCTTAGTAGGGCAGCCCCAGCATTTT. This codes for CASSLVGQPQHF.

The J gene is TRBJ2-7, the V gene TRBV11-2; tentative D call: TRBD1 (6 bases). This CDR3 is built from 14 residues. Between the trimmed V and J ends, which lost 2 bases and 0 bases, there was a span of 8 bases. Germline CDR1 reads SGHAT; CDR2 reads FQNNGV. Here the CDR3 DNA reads TGTGCCAGCAGCTTACGACAGGACTCCTACGAGCAGTACTTC. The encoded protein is CASSLRQDSYEQYF. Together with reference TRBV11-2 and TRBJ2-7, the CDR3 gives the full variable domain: EAGVAQSPRYKIIEKRQSVAFWCNPISGHATLYWYQQILGQGPKLLIQFQNNGVVDDSQLPKDRFSAERLKGVDSTLKIQPAKLEDSAVYLCASSLRQDSYEQYFGPGTRLTVT.

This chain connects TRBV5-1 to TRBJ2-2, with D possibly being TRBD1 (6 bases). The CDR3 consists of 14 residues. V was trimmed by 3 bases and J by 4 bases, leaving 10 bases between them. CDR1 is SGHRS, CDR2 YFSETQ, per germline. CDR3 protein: CASSSDRTTGELFF. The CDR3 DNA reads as TGCGCCAGCAGCTCCGACAGGACCACCGGGGAGCTGTTTTTT.

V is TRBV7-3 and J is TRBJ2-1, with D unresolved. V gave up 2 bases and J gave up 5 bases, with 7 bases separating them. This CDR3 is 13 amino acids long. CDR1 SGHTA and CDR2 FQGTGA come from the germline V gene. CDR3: CASSLANDNEQFF. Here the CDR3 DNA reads TGTGCCAGCAGCTTAGCGAACGACAATGAGCAGTTCTTC. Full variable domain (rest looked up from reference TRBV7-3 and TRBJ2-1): GAGVSQTPSNKVTEKGKYVELRCDPISGHTALYWYRQSLGQGPEFLIYFQGTGAADDSGLPNDRFFAVRPEGSVSTLKIQRTERGDSAVYLCASSLANDNEQFFGPGTRLTVL.

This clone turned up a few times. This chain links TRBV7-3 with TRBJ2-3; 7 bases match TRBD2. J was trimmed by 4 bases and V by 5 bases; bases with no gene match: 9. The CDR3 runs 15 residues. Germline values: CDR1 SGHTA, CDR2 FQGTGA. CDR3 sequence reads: CASSIAGAGADTQYF. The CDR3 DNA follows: TGTGCCAGCAGCATAGCGGGTGCCGGGGCAGATACGCAGTATTTT.

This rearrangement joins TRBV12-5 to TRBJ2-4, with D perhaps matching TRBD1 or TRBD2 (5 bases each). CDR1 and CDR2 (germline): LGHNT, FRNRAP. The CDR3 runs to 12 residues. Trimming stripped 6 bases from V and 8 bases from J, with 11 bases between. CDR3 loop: CASGTTGDIQYF. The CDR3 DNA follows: TGTGCTAGTGGGACTACAGGTGACATTCAGTACTTC.

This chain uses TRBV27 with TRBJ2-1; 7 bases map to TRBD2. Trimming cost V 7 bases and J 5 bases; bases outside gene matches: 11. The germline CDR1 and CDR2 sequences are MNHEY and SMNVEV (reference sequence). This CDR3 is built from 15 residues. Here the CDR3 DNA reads TGTGCCAGCAACGGTGCTAGCGGCCTAGACAATGAGCAGTTCTTC. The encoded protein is CASNGASGLDNEQFF.

CDR3: CASEGTGVSPLHF. The CDR3 DNA is TGTGCCAGCGAAGGGACAGGGGTATCACCCCTCCACTTT. The V gene is TRBV3-1 (or the pseudogene TRBV3-2), the J gene TRBJ1-6, with TRBD1 identical over 10 bases. Per the germline V gene, CDR1 is LGHDT and CDR2 is YNNKEL (reference sequence). With 8 bases clipped from V and 10 bases from J, the junction kept 5 bases outside the gene matches. The CDR3 spans 13 residues.

CDR3 region: CASSEGGEQYF. CDR3 nucleotide sequence: TGTGCCAGCAGTGAAGGGGGTGAGCAGTACTTC. The chain links TRBV12-3 or TRBV12-4 to TRBJ2-7; TRBD1 is a possible D gene (6 bases). CDR3 size: 11 residues. V dropped 5 bases and J dropped 7 bases, with 9 bases sitting between them.